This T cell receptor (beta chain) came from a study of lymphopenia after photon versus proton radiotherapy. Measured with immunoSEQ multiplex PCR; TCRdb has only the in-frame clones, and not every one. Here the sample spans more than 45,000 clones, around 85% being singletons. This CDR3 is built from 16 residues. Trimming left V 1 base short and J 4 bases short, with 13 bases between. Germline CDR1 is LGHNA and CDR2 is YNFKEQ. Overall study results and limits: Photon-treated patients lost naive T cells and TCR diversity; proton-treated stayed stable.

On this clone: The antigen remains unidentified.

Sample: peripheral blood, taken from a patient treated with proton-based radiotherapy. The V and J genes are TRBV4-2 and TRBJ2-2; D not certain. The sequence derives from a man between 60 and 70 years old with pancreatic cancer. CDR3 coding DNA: TGTGCCAGCAGCCAAGTCAGTAGCCCGGGCACCGGGGAGCTGTTTTTT. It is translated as CASSQVSSPGTGELFF.